The present T cell receptor beta chain was sequenced within a study of blood T cell repertoires in COVID-19. The wider study: Donors in the United States, Italy and Spain gave samples during acute or convalescent COVID-19.

The CDR3 sequence is 15 residues long. The method was immunoSEQ multiplex PCR; TCRdb's version includes in-frame clones alone and lacks a portion of them. The data hold some 80,000 clones, with about 93% observed a single time. This chain links TRBV21-1 with TRBJ1-1; the table's D call TRBD1 went unverified against the DNA. TRBV21-1 is classified as a pseudogene. Sequenced input: peripheral blood. This TCR was recovered from a woman older than 75 with acute or convalescent COVID-19. This chain's CDR3 is CASSKRGGLNTEAFF. CDR3 DNA sequence: TGTGCCAGCAGCAAACGTGGGGGCCTGAACACTGAAGCTTTCTTT.